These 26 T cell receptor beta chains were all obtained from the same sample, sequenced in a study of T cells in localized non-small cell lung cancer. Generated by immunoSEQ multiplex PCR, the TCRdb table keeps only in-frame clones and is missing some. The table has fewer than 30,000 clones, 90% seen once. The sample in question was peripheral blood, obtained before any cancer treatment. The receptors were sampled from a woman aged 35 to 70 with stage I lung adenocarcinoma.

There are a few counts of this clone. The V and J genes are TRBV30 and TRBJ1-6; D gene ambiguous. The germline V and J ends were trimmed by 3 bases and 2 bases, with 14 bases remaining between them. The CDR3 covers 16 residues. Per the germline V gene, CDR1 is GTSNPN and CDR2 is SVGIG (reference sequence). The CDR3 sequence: CAWSLTEATYNSPLHF. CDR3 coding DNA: TGTGCCTGGAGCCTGACCGAAGCCACCTATAATTCACCCCTCCACTTT.

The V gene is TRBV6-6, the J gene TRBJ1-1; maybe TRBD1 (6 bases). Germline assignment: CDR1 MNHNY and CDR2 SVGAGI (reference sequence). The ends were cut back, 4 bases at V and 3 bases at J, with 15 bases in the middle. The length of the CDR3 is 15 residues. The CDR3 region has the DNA TGTGCCAGCAGTTCCGGGGGCTCGGGGGACACTGAAGCTTTCTTT. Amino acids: CASSSGGSGDTEAFF.

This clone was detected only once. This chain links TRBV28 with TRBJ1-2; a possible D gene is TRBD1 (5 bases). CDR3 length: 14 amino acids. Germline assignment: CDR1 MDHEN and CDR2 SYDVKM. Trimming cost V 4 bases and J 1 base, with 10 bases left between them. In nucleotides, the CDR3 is TGTGCCAGCAGTTCTGGACAAATTAACTATGGCTACACCTTC. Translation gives CASSSGQINYGYTF.

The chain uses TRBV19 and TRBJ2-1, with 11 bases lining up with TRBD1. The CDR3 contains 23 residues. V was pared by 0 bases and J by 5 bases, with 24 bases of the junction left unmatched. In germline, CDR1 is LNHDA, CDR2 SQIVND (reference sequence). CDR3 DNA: TGTGCCAGTAGTATAGATGAAACCCTGTTTCTTGCCCCGGGACAGGGGGGCAACAATGAGCAGTTCTTC. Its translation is CASSIDETLFLAPGQGGNNEQFF.

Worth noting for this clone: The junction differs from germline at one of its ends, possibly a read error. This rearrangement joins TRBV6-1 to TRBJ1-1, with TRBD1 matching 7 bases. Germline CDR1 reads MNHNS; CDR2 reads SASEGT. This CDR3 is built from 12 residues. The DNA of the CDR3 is TGTGCCAGCAGGGAAGGACAGGTGTGGGCTTTCTTT. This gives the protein CASREGQVWAFF.

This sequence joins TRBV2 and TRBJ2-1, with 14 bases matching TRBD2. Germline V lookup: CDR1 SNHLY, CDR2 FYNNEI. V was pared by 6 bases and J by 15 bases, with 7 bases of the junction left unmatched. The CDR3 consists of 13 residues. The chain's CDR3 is CASRGLAGAGPFF. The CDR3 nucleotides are TGTGCCAGCAGGGGACTAGCGGGAGCAGGACCGTTCTTC.

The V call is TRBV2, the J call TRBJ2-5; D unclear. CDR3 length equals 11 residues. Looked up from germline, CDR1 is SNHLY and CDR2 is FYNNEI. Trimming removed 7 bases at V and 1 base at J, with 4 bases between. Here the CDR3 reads CASIFQETQYF. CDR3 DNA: TGTGCCAGCATATTCCAAGAGACCCAGTACTTC.

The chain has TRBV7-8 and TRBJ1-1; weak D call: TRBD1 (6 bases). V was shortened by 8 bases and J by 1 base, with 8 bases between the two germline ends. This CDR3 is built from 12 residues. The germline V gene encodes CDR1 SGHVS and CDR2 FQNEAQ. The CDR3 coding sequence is TGTGCCAGCGGACAGCCGAACACTGAAGCTTTCTTT. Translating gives CASGQPNTEAFF.

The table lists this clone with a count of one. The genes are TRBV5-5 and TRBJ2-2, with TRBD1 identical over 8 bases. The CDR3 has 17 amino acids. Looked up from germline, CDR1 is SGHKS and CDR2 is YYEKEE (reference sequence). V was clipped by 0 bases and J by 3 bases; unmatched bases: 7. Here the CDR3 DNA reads TGTGCCAGCAGCTTGGGGCCAGGGGGCCTGTACACCGGGGAGCTGTTTTTT. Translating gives CASSLGPGGLYTGELFF.

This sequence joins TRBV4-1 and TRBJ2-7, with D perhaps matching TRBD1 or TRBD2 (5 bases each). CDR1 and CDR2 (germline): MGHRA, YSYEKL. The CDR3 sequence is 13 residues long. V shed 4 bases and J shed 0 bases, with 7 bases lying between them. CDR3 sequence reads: CASSPGSSYEQYF. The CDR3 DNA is TGCGCCAGCAGCCCAGGGAGCTCCTACGAGCAGTACTTC.

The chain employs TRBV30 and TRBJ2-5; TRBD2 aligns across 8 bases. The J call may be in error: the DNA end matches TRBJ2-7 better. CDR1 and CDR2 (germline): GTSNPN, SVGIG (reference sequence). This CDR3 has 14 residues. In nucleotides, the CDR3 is TGTGCCTGGAGGGTGCGGCGGGAGGCGTACGAGCAGTACTTC. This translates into CAWRVRREAYEQYF.

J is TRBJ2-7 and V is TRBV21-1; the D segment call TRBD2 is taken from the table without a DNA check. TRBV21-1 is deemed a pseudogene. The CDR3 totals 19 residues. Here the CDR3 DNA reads TGTGCCAGCAGCCGAGAATTCCCAAGCGGACCCTCCGGGACTAACGAGCAGTACTTC. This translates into CASSREFPSGPSGTNEQYF.

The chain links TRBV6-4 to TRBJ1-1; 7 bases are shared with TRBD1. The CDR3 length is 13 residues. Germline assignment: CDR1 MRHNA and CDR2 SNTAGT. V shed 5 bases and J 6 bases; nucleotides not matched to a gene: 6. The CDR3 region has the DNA TGTGCCAGCAGTCCCGCAGGGGGGTCTGAAGCTTTCTTT. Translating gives CASSPAGGSEAFF.

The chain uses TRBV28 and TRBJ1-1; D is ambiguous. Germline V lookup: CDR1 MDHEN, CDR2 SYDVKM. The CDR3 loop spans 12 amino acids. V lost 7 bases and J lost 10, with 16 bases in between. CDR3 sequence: CASNSPTEGAFF. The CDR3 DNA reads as TGTGCCAGCAATTCTCCCACCGAGGGAGCTTTCTTT.

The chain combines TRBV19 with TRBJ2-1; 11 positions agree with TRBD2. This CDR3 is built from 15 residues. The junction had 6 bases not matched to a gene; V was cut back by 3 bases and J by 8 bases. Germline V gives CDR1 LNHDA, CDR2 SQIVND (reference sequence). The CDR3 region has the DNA TGTGCCAGTAGTATTGTAGCGGGGGGGCCCCATGAGCAGTTCTTC. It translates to CASSIVAGGPHEQFF.

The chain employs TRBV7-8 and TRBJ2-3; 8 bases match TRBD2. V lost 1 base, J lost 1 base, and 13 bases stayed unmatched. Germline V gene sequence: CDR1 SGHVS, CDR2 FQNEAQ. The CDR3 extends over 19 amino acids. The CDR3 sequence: CASSLGGASGWRGTDTQYF. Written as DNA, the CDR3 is TGTGCCAGCAGCTTAGGTGGGGCTAGCGGGTGGAGGGGCACAGATACGCAGTATTTT.

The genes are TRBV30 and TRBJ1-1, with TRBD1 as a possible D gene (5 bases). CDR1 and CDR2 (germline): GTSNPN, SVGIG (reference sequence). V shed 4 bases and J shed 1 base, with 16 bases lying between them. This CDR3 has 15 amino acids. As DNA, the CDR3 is TGTGCCTGGATGATTCAGGGACTCCGGAACACTGAAGCTTTCTTT. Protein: CAWMIQGLRNTEAFF.

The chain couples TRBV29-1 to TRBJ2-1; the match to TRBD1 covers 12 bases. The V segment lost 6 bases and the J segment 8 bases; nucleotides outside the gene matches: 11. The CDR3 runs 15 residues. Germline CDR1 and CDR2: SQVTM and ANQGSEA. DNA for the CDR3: TGCAGCGTGGCCGCCGGGACAGGGGGCTCGGATGAGCAGTTCTTC. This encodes CSVAAGTGGSDEQFF.

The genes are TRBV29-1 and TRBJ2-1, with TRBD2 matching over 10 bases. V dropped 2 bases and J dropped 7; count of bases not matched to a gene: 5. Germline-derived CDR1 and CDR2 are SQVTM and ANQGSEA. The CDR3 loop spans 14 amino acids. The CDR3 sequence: CSVELAGVGNEQFF. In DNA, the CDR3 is TGCAGCGTTGAACTAGCGGGGGTTGGTAATGAGCAGTTCTTC.

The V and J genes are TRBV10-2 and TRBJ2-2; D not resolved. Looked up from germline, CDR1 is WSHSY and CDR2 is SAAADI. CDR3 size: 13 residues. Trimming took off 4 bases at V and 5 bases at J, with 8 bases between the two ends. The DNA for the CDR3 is TGCGCCAGCAGTGGGACGGGTACCGGGGAGCTGTTTTTT. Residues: CASSGTGTGELFF.

CDR3 nucleotides: TGTGCCAGTAGTCTAGGCCCAGAGGGCACTGAAGCTTTCTTT. This gives the protein CASSLGPEGTEAFF. The rearrangement uses TRBV19 and TRBJ1-1; D is undetermined. Trimming shortened V by 5 bases and J by 4 bases, and 14 bases separated the two germline ends. The germline CDR1 and CDR2 sequences are LNHDA and SQIVND (reference sequence). This CDR3 has 14 residues.

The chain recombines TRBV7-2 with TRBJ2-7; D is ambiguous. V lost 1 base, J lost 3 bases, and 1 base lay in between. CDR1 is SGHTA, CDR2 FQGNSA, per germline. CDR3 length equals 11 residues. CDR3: CASSLDYEQYF. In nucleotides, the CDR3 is TGTGCCAGCAGCTTAGACTACGAGCAGTACTTC.

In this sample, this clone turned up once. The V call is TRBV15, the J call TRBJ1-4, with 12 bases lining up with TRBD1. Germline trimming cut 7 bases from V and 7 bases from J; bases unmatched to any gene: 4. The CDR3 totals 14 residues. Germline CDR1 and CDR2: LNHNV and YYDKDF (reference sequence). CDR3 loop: CATNGDRGLEKLFF. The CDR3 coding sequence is TGTGCCACCAACGGGGACAGGGGGCTTGAAAAACTGTTTTTT.

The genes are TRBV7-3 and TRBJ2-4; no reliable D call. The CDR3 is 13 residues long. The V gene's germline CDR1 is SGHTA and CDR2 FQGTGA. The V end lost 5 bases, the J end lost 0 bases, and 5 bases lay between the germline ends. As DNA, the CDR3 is TGTGCCAGCAGCCAAGCAGCCAAAAACATTCAGTACTTC. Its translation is CASSQAAKNIQYF.

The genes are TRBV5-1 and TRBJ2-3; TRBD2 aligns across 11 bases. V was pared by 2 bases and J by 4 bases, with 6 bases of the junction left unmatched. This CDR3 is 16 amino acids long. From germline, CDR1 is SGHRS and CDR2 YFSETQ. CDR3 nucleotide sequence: TGCGCCAGCAGCTTTTCTAGCGGGAGGAGGTCAGATACGCAGTATTTT. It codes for CASSFSSGRRSDTQYF.

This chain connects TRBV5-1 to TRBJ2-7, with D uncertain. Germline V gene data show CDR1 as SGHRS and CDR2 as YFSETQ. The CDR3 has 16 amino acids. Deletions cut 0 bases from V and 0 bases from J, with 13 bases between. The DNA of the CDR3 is TGCGCCAGCAGCTTGGGTCTCCTTAGGAGCTCCTACGAGCAGTACTTC. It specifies CASSLGLLRSSYEQYF.